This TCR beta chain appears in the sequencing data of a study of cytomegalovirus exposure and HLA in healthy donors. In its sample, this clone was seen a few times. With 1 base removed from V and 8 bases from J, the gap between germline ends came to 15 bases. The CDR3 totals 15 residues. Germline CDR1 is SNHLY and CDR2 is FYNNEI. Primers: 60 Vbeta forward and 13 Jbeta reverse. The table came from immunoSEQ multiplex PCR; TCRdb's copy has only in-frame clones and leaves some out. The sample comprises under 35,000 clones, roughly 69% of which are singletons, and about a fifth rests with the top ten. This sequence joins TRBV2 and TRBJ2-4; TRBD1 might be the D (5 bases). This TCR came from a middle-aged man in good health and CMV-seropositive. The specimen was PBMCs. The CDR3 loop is CASSEEMAGWDIQYF. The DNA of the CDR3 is TGTGCCAGCAGTGAAGAAATGGCAGGGTGGGACATTCAGTACTTC.